This T cell receptor (beta chain) is drawn from a study of blood T cell repertoires in COVID-19. Study-wide context: Sources were T cells, B-cell-depleted T cells, or PBMCs; the material itself was cDNA or gDNA.

Source study methods: Estimates of nucleated cell counts were drawn from the amplification of reference gene primers. Using immunoSEQ multiplex PCR, the repertoire was profiled, and TCRdb retains in-frame clones only, with some absent. V, J and clone size were drawn from that table, and D and trimming were deduced from the DNA. Of approximately 61,000 clones listed, around 80% are singletons. The ends were cut back, 4 bases at V and 2 bases at J, with 8 bases in the middle. This CDR3 comprises 14 residues. Looked up from germline, CDR1 is SGHTA and CDR2 is FQGTGA. The TCR sequence derives from a woman in her 70s with acute or convalescent COVID-19. The V call is TRBV7-3, the J call TRBJ2-2; tentative D call: TRBD1 (6 bases). The sequencing sample was made of peripheral blood. In nucleotides, the CDR3 is TGTGCCAGCAGCTCGGGGACAAACACCGGGGAGCTGTTTTTT. Its translation is CASSSGTNTGELFF.